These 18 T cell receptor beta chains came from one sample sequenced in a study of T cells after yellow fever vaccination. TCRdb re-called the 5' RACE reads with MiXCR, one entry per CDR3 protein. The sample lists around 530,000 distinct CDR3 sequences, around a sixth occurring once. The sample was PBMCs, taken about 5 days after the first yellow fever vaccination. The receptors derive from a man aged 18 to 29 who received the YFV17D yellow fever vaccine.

The CDR3 region is CASSVTADNSPLHF. CDR3 coding DNA: TGTGCCAGCAGCGTGACAGCAGACAATTCACCCCTCCACTTT. The chain is built from TRBV9 and TRBJ1-6; D is perhaps TRBD1 (5 bases). The CDR3 length is 14 residues. V gave up 2 bases and J gave up 7 bases, with 10 bases separating them. CDR1 SGDLS and CDR2 YYNGEE come from the germline V gene.

The DNA of the CDR3 is TGCGCCAGCAGCCAAGAACCCGGACTTTACAATGAGCAGTTCTTC. Translation gives CASSQEPGLYNEQFF. The chain couples TRBV4-1 to TRBJ2-1; TRBD2 is a possible D gene (5 bases). Germline values: CDR1 MGHRA, CDR2 YSYEKL. Trimming took off 0 bases at V and 4 bases at J, with 10 bases between the two ends. The CDR3 length is 15 residues.

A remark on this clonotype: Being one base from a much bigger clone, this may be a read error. CDR3 bases: TGTGCCACCAGTGGATACGGCAATGAGCAGTACTTC. Protein product: CATSGYGNEQYF. The chain uses TRBV24-1 and TRBJ2-1; D call uncertain. The tail of the sequence fits TRBJ2-7 better, so the J call may be wrong. The CDR3 is 12 residues long. Germline CDR1 is KGHDR and CDR2 is SFDVKD.

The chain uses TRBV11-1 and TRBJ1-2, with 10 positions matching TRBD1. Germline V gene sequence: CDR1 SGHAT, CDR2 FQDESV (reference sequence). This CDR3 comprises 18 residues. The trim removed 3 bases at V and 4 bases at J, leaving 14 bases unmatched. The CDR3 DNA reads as TGTGCCAGCAGCTTCCCGGGACAGGGGTTCCCCTCTCGCTATGGCTACACCTTC. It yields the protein CASSFPGQGFPSRYGYTF.

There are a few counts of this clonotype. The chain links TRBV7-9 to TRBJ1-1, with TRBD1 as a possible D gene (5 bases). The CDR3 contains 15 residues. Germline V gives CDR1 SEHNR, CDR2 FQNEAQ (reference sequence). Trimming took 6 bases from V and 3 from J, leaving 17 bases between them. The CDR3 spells CASSPLGVEDTEAFF. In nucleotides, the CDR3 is TGTGCCAGCAGTCCGTTGGGGGTGGAGGACACTGAAGCTTTCTTT.

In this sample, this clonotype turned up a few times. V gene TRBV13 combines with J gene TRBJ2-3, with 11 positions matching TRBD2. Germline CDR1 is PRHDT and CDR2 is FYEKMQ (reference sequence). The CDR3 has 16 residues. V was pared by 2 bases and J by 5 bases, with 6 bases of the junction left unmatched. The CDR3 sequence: CASSLISGGAEDTQYF. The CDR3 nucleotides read TGTGCCAGCAGCTTAATTAGCGGGGGGGCCGAAGATACGCAGTATTTT.

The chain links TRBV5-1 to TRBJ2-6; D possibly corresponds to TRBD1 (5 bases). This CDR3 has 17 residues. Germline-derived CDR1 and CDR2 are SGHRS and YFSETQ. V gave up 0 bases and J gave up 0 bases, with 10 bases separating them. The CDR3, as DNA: TGCGCCAGCAGCTTGGGGGGCTCCGACTCTGGGGCCAACGTCCTGACTTTC. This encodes CASSLGGSDSGANVLTF.

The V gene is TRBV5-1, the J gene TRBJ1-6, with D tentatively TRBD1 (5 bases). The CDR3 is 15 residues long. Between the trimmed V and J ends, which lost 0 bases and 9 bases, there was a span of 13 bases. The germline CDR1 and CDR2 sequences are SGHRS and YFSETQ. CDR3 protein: CASSLEGTISSPLHF. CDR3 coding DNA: TGCGCCAGCAGCTTGGAGGGGACGATTAGTTCACCCCTCCACTTT.

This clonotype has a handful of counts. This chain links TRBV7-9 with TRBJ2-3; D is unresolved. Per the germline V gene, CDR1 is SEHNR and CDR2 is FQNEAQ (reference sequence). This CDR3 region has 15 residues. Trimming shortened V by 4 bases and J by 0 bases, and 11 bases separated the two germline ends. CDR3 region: CASSSLGRSTDTQYF. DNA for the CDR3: TGTGCCAGCAGCTCCCTCGGACGTAGCACAGATACGCAGTATTTT.

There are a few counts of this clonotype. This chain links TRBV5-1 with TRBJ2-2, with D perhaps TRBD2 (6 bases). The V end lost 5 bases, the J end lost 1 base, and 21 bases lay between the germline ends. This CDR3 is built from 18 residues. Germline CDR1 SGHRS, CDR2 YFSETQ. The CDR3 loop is CASSPPPGLQKNTGELFF. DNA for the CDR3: TGCGCCAGCAGTCCTCCTCCGGGACTCCAGAAGAACACCGGGGAGCTGTTTTTT.

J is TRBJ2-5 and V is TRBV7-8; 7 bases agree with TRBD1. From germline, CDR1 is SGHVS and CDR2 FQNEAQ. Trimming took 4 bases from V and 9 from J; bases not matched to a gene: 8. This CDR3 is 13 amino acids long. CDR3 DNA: TGTGCCAGCAGCTATCGACAGGGAAGGGCCCAGTACTTC. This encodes CASSYRQGRAQYF.

CDR3 protein: CATAPLATNEKLFF. The DNA for the CDR3 is TGTGCCACCGCGCCCCTTGCAACTAATGAAAAACTGTTTTTT. This chain links TRBV27 with TRBJ1-4; no clear D. CDR3 length: 14 residues. V lost 10 bases, J lost 0 bases, and 12 bases lay in between. Germline values: CDR1 MNHEY, CDR2 SMNVEV (reference sequence).

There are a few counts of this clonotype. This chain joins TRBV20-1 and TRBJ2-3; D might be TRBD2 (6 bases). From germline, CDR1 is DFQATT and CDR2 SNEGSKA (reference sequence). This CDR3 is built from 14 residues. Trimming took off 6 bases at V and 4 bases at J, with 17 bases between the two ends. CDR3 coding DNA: TGCAGTGCCCGCAGGAGGGGCGCGGCAGATACGCAGTATTTT. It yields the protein CSARRRGAADTQYF.

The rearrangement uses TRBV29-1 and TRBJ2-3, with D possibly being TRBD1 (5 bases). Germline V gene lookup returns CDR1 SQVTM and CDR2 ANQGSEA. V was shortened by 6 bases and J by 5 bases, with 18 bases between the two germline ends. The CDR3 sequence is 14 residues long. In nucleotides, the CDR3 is TGCAGCGTGGCACCAACTACTGGACAAGATACGCAGTATTTT. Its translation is CSVAPTTGQDTQYF.

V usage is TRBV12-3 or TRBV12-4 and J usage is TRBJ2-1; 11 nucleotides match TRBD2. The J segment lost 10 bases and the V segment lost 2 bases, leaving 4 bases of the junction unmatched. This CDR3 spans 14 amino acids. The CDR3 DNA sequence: TGTGCCAGCAGTTTAACTAGCGGGGGACGAGAGCAGTTCTTC. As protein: CASSLTSGGREQFF.

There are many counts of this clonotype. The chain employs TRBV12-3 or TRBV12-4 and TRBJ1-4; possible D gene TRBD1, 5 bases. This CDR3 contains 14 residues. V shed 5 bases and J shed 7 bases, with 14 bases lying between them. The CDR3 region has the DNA TGTGCCAGCAGTCTACAGGTCCCGACTGAAAAACTGTTTTTT. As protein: CASSLQVPTEKLFF.

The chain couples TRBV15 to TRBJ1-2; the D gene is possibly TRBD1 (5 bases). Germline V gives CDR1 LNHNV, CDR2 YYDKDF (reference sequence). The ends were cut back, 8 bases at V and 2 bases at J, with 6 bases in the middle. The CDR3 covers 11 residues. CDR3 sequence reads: CATGTNYGYTF. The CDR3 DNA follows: TGTGCCACCGGGACGAACTATGGCTACACCTTC.

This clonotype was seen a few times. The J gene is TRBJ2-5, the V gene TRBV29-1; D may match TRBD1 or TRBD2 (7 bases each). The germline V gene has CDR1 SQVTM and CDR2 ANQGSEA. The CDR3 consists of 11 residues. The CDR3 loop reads CSTGEGETQYF. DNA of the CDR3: TGCTCCACAGGGGAGGGGGAGACCCAGTACTTC. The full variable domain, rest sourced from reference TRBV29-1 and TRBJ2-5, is SAVISQKPSRDICQRGTSLTIQCQVDSQVTMMFWYRQQPGQSLTLIATANQGSEATYESGFVIDKFPISRPNLTFSTLTVSNMSPEDSSIYLCSTGEGETQYFGPGTRLLVL.